This T cell receptor beta chain emerged from a study of CD8 T cells in Susac syndrome. Study-wide results and caveats: Where Susac syndrome CD4+ T cell repertoires were concerned, no clonal expansion was evident.

Comments on this clonotype: Its antigen is currently unknown.

Random hexamers were used to reverse transcribe about 0.5 to 1 ug of RNA. TCRdb used MiXCR to reprocess the immunoSEQ multiplex PCR reads, holding one entry per CDR3 protein. The table lists fewer than 200,000 distinct CDR3 sequences, approximately 94% of them singletons. The sequence was obtained from a human donor with Susac syndrome. The sequencing sample was made of CD4+ T cells from PBMCs.

The DNA of the CDR3 is TGTGCCAGCTCACCAAACAGCCCTCCCTACAATGAGCAGTTCTTC. The encoded protein is CASSPNSPPYNEQFF. V usage is TRBV18 and J usage is TRBJ2-1; no definite D call. The CDR3 extends over 15 amino acids. Deletions cut 2 bases from V and 2 bases from J, with 10 bases between. CDR1 and CDR2 from the germline V gene are KGHSH and LQKENI.